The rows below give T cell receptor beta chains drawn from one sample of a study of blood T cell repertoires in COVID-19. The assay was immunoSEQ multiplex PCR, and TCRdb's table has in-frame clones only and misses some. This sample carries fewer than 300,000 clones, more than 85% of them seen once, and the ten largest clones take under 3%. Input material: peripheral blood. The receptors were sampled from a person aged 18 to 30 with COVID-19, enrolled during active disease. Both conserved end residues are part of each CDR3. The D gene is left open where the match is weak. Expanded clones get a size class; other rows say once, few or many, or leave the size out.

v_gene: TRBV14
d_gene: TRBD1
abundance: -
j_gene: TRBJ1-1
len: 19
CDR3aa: CASSQEGQGDRWWNTEAFF
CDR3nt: TGTGCCAGCAGCCAAGAAGGGCAGGGGGACAGGTGGTGGAACACTGAAGCTTTCTTT

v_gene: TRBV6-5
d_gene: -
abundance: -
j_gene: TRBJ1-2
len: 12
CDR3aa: CASSTTGSGYTF
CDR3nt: TGTGCCAGCAGTACGACAGGAAGTGGCTACACCTTC

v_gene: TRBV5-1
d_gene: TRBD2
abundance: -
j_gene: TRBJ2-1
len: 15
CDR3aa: CASSIAGGAYNEQFF
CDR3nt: TGCGCCAGCAGCATAGCGGGAGGGGCCTACAATGAGCAGTTCTTC

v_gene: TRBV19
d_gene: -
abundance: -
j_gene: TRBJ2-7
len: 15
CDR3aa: CASSIAGRGVYEQYF
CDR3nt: TGTGCCAGTAGTATAGCGGGCAGGGGGGTCTACGAGCAGTACTTC

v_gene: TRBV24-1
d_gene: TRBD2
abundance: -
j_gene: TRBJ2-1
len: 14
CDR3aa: CATSAAGGYNEQFF
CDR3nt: TGTGCCACTTCCGCTGCGGGAGGGTACAATGAGCAGTTCTTC

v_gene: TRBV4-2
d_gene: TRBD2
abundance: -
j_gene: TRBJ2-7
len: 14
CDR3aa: CASSPGLARNEQYF
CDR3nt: TGTGCCAGCAGCCCGGGACTAGCTCGGAACGAGCAGTACTTC

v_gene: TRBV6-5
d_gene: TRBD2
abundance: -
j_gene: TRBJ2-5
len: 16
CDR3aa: CASSYSTSGSPETQYF
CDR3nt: TGTGCCAGCAGTTACTCGACTAGCGGTAGTCCAGAGACCCAGTACTTC

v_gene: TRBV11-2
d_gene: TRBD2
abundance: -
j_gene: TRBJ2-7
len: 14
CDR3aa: CASSSLAAPYEQYF
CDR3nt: TGTGCCAGCAGCTCCCTAGCGGCTCCCTACGAGCAGTACTTC

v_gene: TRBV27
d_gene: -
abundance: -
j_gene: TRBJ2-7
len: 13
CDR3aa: CASSSGRAYEQYF
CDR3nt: TGTGCCAGCAGTAGCGGGCGGGCCTACGAGCAGTACTTC

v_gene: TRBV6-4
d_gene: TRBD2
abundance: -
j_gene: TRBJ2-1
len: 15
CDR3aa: CASSLLAGGPNEQFF
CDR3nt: TGTGCCAGCAGTTTACTAGCGGGAGGGCCCAATGAGCAGTTCTTC

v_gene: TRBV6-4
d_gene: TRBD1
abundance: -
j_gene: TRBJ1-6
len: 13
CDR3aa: CASSATGGSPLHF
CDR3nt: TGTGCCAGCAGCGCAACAGGGGGCTCACCCCTCCACTTT

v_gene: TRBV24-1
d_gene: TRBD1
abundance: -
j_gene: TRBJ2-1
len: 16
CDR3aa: CATSGIGTGTYNEQFF
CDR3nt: TGTGCCACCAGTGGGATCGGGACAGGGACCTACAATGAGCAGTTCTTC

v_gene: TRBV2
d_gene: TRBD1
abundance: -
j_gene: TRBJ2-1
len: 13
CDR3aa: CATHRGSYNEQFF
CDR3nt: TGTGCCACCCACAGGGGGTCCTACAATGAGCAGTTCTTC

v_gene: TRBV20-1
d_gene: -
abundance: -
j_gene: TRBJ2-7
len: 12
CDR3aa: CSASPGAYEQYF
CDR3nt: TGCAGTGCTAGTCCCGGGGCCTACGAGCAGTACTTC

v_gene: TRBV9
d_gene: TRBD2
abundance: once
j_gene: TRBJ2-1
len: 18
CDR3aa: CASSVVAGVGSSYNEQFF
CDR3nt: TGTGCCAGCAGCGTAGTAGCGGGAGTGGGAAGCTCCTACAATGAGCAGTTCTTC

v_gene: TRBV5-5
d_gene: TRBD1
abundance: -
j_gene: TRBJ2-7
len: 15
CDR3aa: CASSRWTGGTYEQYF
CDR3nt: TGTGCCAGCAGCCGATGGACAGGGGGCACCTACGAGCAGTACTTC

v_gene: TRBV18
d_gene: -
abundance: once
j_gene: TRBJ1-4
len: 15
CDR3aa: CASSNLAGGEGKLFF
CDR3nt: TGTGCCAGCTCAAACCTGGCCGGGGGAGAAGGAAAACTGTTTTTT

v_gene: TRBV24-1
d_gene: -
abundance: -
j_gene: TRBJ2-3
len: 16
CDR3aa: CATSALTGFSTDTQYF
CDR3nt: TGTGCCACCAGTGCCCTGACCGGATTTAGCACCGATACGCAGTATTTT

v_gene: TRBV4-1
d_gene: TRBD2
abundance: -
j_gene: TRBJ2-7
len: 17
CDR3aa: CASSPGTSGIGSYEQYF
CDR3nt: TGCGCCAGCAGCCCTGGGACTAGCGGGATAGGTTCCTACGAGCAGTACTTC

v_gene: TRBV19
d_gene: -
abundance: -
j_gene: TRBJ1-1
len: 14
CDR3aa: CASSLAPGGTEAFF
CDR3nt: TGTGCCAGTAGTTTGGCCCCGGGAGGAACTGAAGCTTTCTTT

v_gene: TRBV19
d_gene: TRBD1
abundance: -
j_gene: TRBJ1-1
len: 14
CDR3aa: CASSTGTAYTEAFF
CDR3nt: TGTGCCAGTAGTACTGGGACAGCCTACACTGAAGCTTTCTTT

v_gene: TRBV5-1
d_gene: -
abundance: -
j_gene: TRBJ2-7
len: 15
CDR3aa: CASSPGGGGANEQYF
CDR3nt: TGCGCCAGCAGCCCCGGGGGAGGGGGTGCAAACGAGCAGTACTTC

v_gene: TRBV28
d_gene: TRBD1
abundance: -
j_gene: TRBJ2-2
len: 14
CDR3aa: CASIRDRNTGELFF
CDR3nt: TGTGCCAGCATTAGGGACAGGAACACCGGGGAGCTGTTTTTT

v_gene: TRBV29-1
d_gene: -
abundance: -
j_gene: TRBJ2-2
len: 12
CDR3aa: CSVEVPTGELFF
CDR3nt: TGCAGCGTTGAAGTTCCTACCGGGGAGCTGTTTTTT

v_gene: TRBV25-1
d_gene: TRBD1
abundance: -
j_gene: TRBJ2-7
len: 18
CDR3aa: CASSVTPPGQGTGYEQYF
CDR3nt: TGTGCCAGCAGTGTTACTCCACCGGGACAGGGGACCGGCTACGAGCAGTACTTC

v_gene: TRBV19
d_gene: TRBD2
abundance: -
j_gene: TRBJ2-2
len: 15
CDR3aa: CASSILAGMTGELFF
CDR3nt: TGTGCCAGTAGTATTCTAGCGGGAATGACCGGGGAGCTGTTTTTT

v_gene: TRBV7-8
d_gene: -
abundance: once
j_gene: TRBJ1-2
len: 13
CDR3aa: CASSLMTVYGYTF
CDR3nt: TGTGCCAGCAGCTTAATGACAGTCTATGGCTACACCTTC

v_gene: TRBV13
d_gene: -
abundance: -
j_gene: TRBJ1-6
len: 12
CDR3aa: CASNTGNSPLHF
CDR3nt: TGTGCCAGCAACACGGGGAATTCACCCCTCCACTTT

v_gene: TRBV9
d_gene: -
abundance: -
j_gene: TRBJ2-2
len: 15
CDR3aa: CASSVSWEVTGELFF
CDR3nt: TGTGCCAGCAGCGTATCCTGGGAGGTCACCGGGGAGCTGTTTTTT

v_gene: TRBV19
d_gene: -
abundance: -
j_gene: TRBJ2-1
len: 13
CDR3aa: CAIGRDTYNEQFF
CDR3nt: TGTGCCATTGGACGGGACACTTACAATGAGCAGTTCTTC

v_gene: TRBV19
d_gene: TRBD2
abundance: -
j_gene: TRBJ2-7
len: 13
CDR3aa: CASSAGGTYEQYF
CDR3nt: TGTGCCAGTTCAGCGGGAGGGACCTACGAGCAGTACTTC

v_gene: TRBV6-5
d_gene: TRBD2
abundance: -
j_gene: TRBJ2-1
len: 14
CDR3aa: CASRWTSVYNEQFF
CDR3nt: TGTGCCAGCAGGTGGACTAGCGTCTACAATGAGCAGTTCTTC

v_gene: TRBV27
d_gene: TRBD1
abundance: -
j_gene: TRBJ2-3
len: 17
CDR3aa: CASSPFWDRGLVDTQYF
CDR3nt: TGTGCCAGCAGTCCGTTTTGGGACAGGGGGCTGGTAGATACGCAGTATTTT

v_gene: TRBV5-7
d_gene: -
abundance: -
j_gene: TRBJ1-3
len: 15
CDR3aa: CASSLSQGAGNTIYF
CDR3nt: TGTGCCAGCAGCTTGTCGCAGGGCGCTGGAAACACCATATATTTT

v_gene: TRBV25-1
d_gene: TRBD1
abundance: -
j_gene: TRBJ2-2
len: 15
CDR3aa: CASRGQGEATGELFF
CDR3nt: TGTGCCAGCAGGGGACAGGGGGAGGCCACCGGGGAGCTGTTTTTT

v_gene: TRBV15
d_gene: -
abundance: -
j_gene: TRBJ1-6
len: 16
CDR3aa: CATSTEGAGVNSPLHF
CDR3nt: TGTGCCACCAGCACCGAAGGGGCAGGAGTTAATTCACCCCTCCACTTT

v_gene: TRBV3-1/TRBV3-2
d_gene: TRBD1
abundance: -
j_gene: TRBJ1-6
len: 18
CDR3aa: CASSLGQDISSYNSPLHF
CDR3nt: TGTGCCAGCAGCCTGGGACAGGATATTAGCTCCTATAATTCACCCCTCCACTTT

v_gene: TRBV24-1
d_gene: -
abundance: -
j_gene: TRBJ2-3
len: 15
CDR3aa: CATSVAGASTDTQYF
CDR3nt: TGTGCCACCAGTGTGGCGGGGGCGAGCACAGATACGCAGTATTTT

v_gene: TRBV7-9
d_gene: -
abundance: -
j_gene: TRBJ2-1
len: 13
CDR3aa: CASSLLEYNEQFF
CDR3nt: TGTGCCAGCAGCTTATTAGAGTACAATGAGCAGTTCTTC

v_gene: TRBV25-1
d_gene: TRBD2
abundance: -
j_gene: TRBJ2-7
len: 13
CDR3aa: CASGGTSGSGQYF
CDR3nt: TGTGCCAGCGGCGGGACTAGCGGGAGCGGGCAGTACTTC

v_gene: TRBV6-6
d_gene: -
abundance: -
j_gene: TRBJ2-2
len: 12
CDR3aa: CATLVNTGELFF
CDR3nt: TGTGCCACACTCGTTAACACCGGGGAGCTGTTTTTT

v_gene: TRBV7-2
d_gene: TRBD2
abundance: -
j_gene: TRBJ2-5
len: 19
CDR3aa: CASSPGASGRRSYQETQYF
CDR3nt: TGTGCCAGCAGCCCTGGGGCTAGCGGGAGAAGGTCTTACCAAGAGACCCAGTACTTC

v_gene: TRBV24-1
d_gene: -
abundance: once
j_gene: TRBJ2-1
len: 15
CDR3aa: CATGSARLPYNEQFF
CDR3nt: TGTGCCACCGGTAGTGCCAGGTTACCATACAATGAGCAGTTCTTC

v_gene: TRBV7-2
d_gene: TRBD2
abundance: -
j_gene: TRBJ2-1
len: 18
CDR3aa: CASSLVGLAGAPANEQFF
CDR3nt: TGTGCCAGCAGCTTAGTGGGACTAGCGGGAGCTCCGGCCAATGAGCAGTTCTTC

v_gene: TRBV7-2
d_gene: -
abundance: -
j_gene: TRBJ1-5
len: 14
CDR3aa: CASSLPGMDQPQHF
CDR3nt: TGTGCCAGCAGCTTACCGGGGATGGATCAGCCCCAGCATTTT

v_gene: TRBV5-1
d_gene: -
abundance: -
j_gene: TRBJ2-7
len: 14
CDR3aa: CASSPRDTFYEQYF
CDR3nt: TGCGCCAGCAGCCCCCGGGACACCTTCTACGAGCAGTACTTC

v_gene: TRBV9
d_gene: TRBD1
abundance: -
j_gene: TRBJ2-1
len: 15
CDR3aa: CASSVGQGAPNEQFF
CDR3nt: TGTGCCAGCAGCGTAGGACAGGGGGCCCCCAATGAGCAGTTCTTC

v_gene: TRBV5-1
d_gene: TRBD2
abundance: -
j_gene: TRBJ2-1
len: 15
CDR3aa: CASSWGSGIGNEQFF
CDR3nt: TGCGCCAGCAGCTGGGGGAGCGGGATAGGCAATGAGCAGTTCTTC

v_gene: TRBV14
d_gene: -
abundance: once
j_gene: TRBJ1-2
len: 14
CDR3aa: CASSQVSSGYGYTF
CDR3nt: TGTGCCAGCAGCCAAGTGTCCTCGGGCTATGGCTACACCTTC

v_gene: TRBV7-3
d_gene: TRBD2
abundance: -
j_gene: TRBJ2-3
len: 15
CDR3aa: CASSVSAGETDTQYF
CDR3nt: TGTGCCAGCAGCGTATCAGCGGGAGAGACAGATACGCAGTATTTT

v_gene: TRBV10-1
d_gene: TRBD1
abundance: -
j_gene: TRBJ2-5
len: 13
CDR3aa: CASTKDRQETQYF
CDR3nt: TGCGCCAGCACCAAGGACAGGCAAGAGACCCAGTACTTC

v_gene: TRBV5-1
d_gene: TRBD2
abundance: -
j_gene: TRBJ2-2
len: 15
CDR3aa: CASSFSGRGTGELFF
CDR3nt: TGCGCCAGCAGCTTTAGCGGGAGGGGGACCGGGGAGCTGTTTTTT